Listed below are T cell receptor beta chains from one sample, sequenced in a study of T cell repertoires in cytomegalovirus infection. What these receptors recognize is not known. TCRdb re-called the reads with MiXCR, one entry per CDR3 protein. This table has roughly 990,000 distinct CDR3 sequences, around a third appearing once. This material consisted of cultured CD8+ T cells from PBMCs, taken from culture after CMV antigen stimulation. Source of these receptors: a human donor in good health (CMV status not recorded). Some clones in this sample may be carry-over from other donors' samples. Both conserved end residues are part of each CDR3. Each record gives: clone size, CDR3 length, D gene, J gene, V gene, CDR3 DNA, CDR3 protein. A D gene is named only where the DNA matches it firmly. Clone size is not always given. Where it is, it says once, few, many or a class for expanded clones.

>once|16|TRBD2|TRBJ2-7|TRBV6-5
TGTGCCAGCAGTTCCTCGAGGAGCGGGGGGGATTACGAGCAGTACTTC
CASSSSRSGGDYEQYF
>few|14|NA|TRBJ2-5|TRBV6-1
TGTGCCAGCAGTGAAGCCTGGGTGGTGGAGACCCAGTACTTC
CASSEAWVVETQYF
>many|15|NA|TRBJ2-3|TRBV7-8
TGTGCCAGCAGCTACCGGGATGGGTCCACAGATACGCAGTATTTT
CASSYRDGSTDTQYF
>NA|15|NA|TRBJ1-5|TRBV15
TGTGCCACCAGCAGTGAGGTCTATAGCAATCAGCCCCAGCATTTT
CATSSEVYSNQPQHF
>NA|18|NA|TRBJ1-5|TRBV6-6
TGTGCCAGCAGTTTCAGTTCGGGTCCTCGCCGCCTAAATCAGCCCCAGCATTTT
CASSFSSGPRRLNQPQHF
>NA|14|NA|TRBJ1-1|TRBV7-9
TGTGCCAGCAGCTTAGAACGGGGGAACACTGAAGCTTTCTTT
CASSLERGNTEAFF
>NA|14|NA|TRBJ2-1|TRBV7-9
TGTGCCAGCAGCTTCGAACGGGGTTACAATGAGCAGTTCTTC
CASSFERGYNEQFF
>NA|12|NA|TRBJ1-2|TRBV11-2
TGTGCCAGCAGCTTACCAGTCTATGGCTACACCTTC
CASSLPVYGYTF
>NA|15|NA|TRBJ2-3|TRBV3-1
TGTGCCAGCAGCCAAGAAGAGGACTCCCAAGATACGCAGTATTTT
CASSQEEDSQDTQYF
>few|11|NA|TRBJ1-2|TRBV9
TGTGCCAGCAGCTCTGGCCCCCTTGTGTCCTTC
CASSSGPLVSF
>NA|20|NA|TRBJ2-3|TRBV27
TGTGCCAGCAGTTTAAATGGGGCCGCCCGGGGATGGACTAGCACAGATACGCAGTATTTT
CASSLNGAARGWTSTDTQYF
>NA|13|NA|TRBJ1-1|TRBV9
TGTGCCAGCAGCGTAGGAGATAACACTGAAGCTTTCTTT
CASSVGDNTEAFF
>NA|15|TRBD2|TRBJ2-3|TRBV12-3/TRBV12-4
TGTGCCAGCAGTCCGCGGGGGATATTCACAGATACGCAGTATTTT
CASSPRGIFTDTQYF
>once|15|NA|TRBJ2-7|TRBV11-2
TGTGCCAGCAGCCCGTCGGGGCGGGTGGGCTACGAGCAGTACTTC
CASSPSGRVGYEQYF
>few|12|NA|TRBJ2-2|TRBV7-6
TGTGCCTGCCAGGGGAATACCGGGGAGCTGTTTTTT
CACQGNTGELFF
>NA|13|NA|TRBJ1-2|TRBV29-1
TGCAGCGCTCTACCCGACATTAACTATGGCTACACCTTC
CSALPDINYGYTF
>few|14|TRBD1|TRBJ2-5|TRBV29-1
TGCAGCTCTCGGGACAGGGGGGTATTGGAGACCCAGTACTTC
CSSRDRGVLETQYF
>few|13|TRBD1|TRBJ2-5|TRBV27
TGTGCCAGCATATCAGGGGGTCAAGGGACCCAGTACTTC
CASISGGQGTQYF
>NA|16|NA|TRBJ2-7|TRBV27
TGTGCCAGCAGTACCAATCGGGACCTAGCTTCCTACGAGCAGTACTTC
CASSTNRDLASYEQYF
>NA|15|NA|TRBJ1-6|TRBV5-6
TGTGCCAGCAGCTTGGGGGCCAGGAGTAATTCACCCCTCCACTTT
CASSLGARSNSPLHF
>few|16|NA|TRBJ1-6|TRBV2
TGTGCCAGCAAGGGGGGGGAGTGGTCCTATAATTCACCCCTCCACTTT
CASKGGEWSYNSPLHF
>NA|14|TRBD1|TRBJ1-1|TRBV6-6
TGTGCCAGCAGCCCCGGACAGGCTTATACTGAAGCTTTCTTT
CASSPGQAYTEAFF
>NA|16|NA|TRBJ2-1|TRBV5-8
TGTGCCAGCAGCTTGGGTTGGTCGGGGGTCAGTAATGAGCAGTTCTTC
CASSLGWSGVSNEQFF
>once|14|TRBD1|TRBJ1-2|TRBV7-6
TGTGCCAACAGCACAGACAGGGTGCCCTATGGCTACACCTTC
CANSTDRVPYGYTF
>many|13|NA|TRBJ1-1|TRBV7-6
TGTGCCAGCAGCCCCACCCCTAACACTGAAGCTTTCTTT
CASSPTPNTEAFF
>few|16|NA|TRBJ1-5|TRBV6-1
TGTGCCAGCAGTGCCCTTGGGTCTTCGGGGGGTCAGCCCCAGCATTTT
CASSALGSSGGQPQHF
>few|15|NA|TRBJ1-1|TRBV7-6
TGTGCCAGCAGCCCCCCATTGACAGAATACACTGAAGCTTTCTTT
CASSPPLTEYTEAFF
>NA|15|NA|TRBJ1-5|TRBV2
TGTGCCAGCAGTGAATGGCTCGGCAAGGATCAGCCCCAGCATTTT
CASSEWLGKDQPQHF
>NA|19|TRBD2|TRBJ2-1|TRBV12-3/TRBV12-4
TGTGCCAGCAGTTTCGACCTAGCGGGGGCGTCCAGCTCCTACAATGAGCAGTTCTTC
CASSFDLAGASSSYNEQFF
>NA|15|TRBD1|TRBJ1-2|TRBV4-1
TGCGCCAGCAGCCAAGTTCAGGGGGACACGTATGGCTACACCTTC
CASSQVQGDTYGYTF
>many|14|NA|TRBJ2-3|TRBV7-6
TGTGCCAGCAGCTTGTTAGGGAACACAGATACGCAGTATTTT
CASSLLGNTDTQYF
>NA|14|TRBD1|TRBJ2-5|TRBV4-1
TGCGCCAGCAGCCAGTGGGACAGACAAGAGACCCAGTACTTC
CASSQWDRQETQYF
>NA|14|TRBD1|TRBJ1-6|TRBV6-2/TRBV6-3
TGTGCCAGCAGTGAGACAGGGGTATATTCACCCCTCCACTTT
CASSETGVYSPLHF
>NA|13|NA|TRBJ1-2|TRBV7-9
TGTGCCAGCAGCTTAGTTAAGGGAGTAGTCTACACCTTC
CASSLVKGVVYTF
>NA|13|NA|TRBJ1-1|TRBV27
TGTGCCAGCAGTTTCGGGGCCTACAATGAAGCTTTCTTT
CASSFGAYNEAFF
>few|13|TRBD1|TRBJ2-1|TRBV14
TGTGCCAGCAGCCCCCGACAGGGGGATGAGCAGTTCTTC
CASSPRQGDEQFF
>few|13|TRBD1|TRBJ1-2|TRBV25-1
TGTGCCAGCAGTGAAATGACAGGGCATGGCTACACCTTC
CASSEMTGHGYTF
>few|13|TRBD1|TRBJ1-5|TRBV7-6
TGTGCCAGCAGCGTGACAGGGGTTCAGCCCCAGCATTTT
CASSVTGVQPQHF
>NA|15|TRBD2|TRBJ2-1|TRBV7-6
TGTGCCAGCAGCGAAGAGGCTAGCGGGAGCGATGAGCAGTTCTTC
CASSEEASGSDEQFF
>few|16|NA|TRBJ1-2|TRBV7-6
TGTGCCAGCAGCTTATCTGACAGGCTACCTAACTATGGCTACACCTTC
CASSLSDRLPNYGYTF
>NA|18|NA|TRBJ1-5|TRBV7-9
TGTGCCAGCAGCTCTAGCGAGTTCTCGGGGGAAGGCAATCAGCCCCAGCATTTT
CASSSSEFSGEGNQPQHF
>NA|16|NA|TRBJ1-6|TRBV14
TGTGCCAGCAGCCAACGAGGGGAACCACCCTATTCACCCCTCCACTTT
CASSQRGEPPYSPLHF
>NA|16|TRBD2|TRBJ2-3|TRBV2
TGTGCCACTCGGACTAGCGGGGGGCCTAGCACAGATACGCAGTATTTT
CATRTSGGPSTDTQYF
>NA|13|NA|TRBJ1-1|TRBV10-3
TGTGCCATCAGAAGGTCAGGCGACACTGAAGCTTTCTTT
CAIRRSGDTEAFF
>few|13|TRBD1|TRBJ2-7|TRBV2
TGTGCCAGCACCGACAGGGGAATCTACGAGCAGTACTTC
CASTDRGIYEQYF
>NA|13|NA|TRBJ2-3|TRBV5-1
TGCGCCAGCAGCTTGGAGCTCACAGATACGCAGTATTTT
CASSLELTDTQYF
>few|15|NA|TRBJ1-1|TRBV25-1
TGTGCCAGCAGACCAAGACAGACACTGAACACTGAAGCTTTCTTT
CASRPRQTLNTEAFF
>NA|13|TRBD2|TRBJ2-5|TRBV19
TGTGCCAGTAGTGAAATAGCGGGGGAGACCCAGTACTTC
CASSEIAGETQYF
>few|13|NA|TRBJ2-2|TRBV9
TGTGCCAGCAGCGCCCCTGTCACCGGGGAGCTGTTTTTT
CASSAPVTGELFF
>NA|15|TRBD1|TRBJ1-1|TRBV7-2
TGTGCCAGCAGCTTAACGACAGGGTGGGGCACTGAAGCTTTCTTT
CASSLTTGWGTEAFF
>NA|15|TRBD1|TRBJ2-7|TRBV6-6
TGTGCCAGCAGTTACTCGGGACAGAAAATCTACGAGCAGTACTTC
CASSYSGQKIYEQYF
>NA|15|TRBD1|TRBJ1-4|TRBV7-9
TGTGCCAGCAGCTTATTCGGCAGGGGGGATGAAAAACTGTTTTTT
CASSLFGRGDEKLFF